This is a list of T cell receptor beta chains from one sample in a study of blood T cells in healthy people across ages. TCRdb itself ran the 5' RACE reads through MiXCR, one entry per CDR3 protein. The profile shows hundreds of thousands of distinct CDR3 sequences, about 56% of them singletons. Sequenced material: blood. The receptors here all came from a man aged 35 to 55 in good health. CDR3s include the opening cysteine and the closing phenylalanine or tryptophan. Fields, in order: J gene, V gene, CDR3 protein.

J gene: -
V gene: TRBV7-6
CDR3 protein: CASSFGLAGGRVQETQYF

J gene: TRBJ2-1
V gene: TRBV6-5
CDR3 protein: CASSSGLGYNEQFF

J gene: TRBJ2-7
V gene: TRBV5-1
CDR3 protein: CASSSRTGGSYEQYF

J gene: TRBJ2-3
V gene: TRBV10-3
CDR3 protein: CAIRAGLADITDTQYF

J gene: TRBJ1-2
V gene: TRBV27
CDR3 protein: CASGHRGSYGYTF

J gene: -
V gene: TRBV10-3
CDR3 protein: CAISEWDGSVHEQYF

J gene: TRBJ2-7
V gene: TRBV6-2/TRBV6-3
CDR3 protein: CASSTIDYEQYF

J gene: TRBJ1-4
V gene: TRBV12-3/TRBV12-4
CDR3 protein: CASKTGTAINEKLFF

J gene: TRBJ1-5
V gene: TRBV4-1
CDR3 protein: CASSQGQGADQPQHF

J gene: TRBJ2-1
V gene: TRBV20-1
CDR3 protein: CSARDHGGPSYNEQFF

J gene: TRBJ1-2
V gene: TRBV9
CDR3 protein: CASSVATGGGGYTF

J gene: TRBJ2-7
V gene: TRBV20-1
CDR3 protein: CSARAPQQGRPYEQYF

J gene: TRBJ2-4
V gene: TRBV29-1
CDR3 protein: CSVGTSGARGEQYF

J gene: TRBJ1-2
V gene: TRBV20-1
CDR3 protein: CSARDGTGGRRGYTF

J gene: TRBJ2-1
V gene: TRBV14
CDR3 protein: CASSQVGLRASGRINEQFF

J gene: -
V gene: TRBV28
CDR3 protein: CASSSPGHPYEQYF

J gene: TRBJ1-4
V gene: TRBV6-2/TRBV6-3
CDR3 protein: CASRPSARRLDEKLFF

J gene: TRBJ2-4
V gene: TRBV6-1
CDR3 protein: CASSDGRPTQNIQYF

J gene: TRBJ2-7
V gene: TRBV3-1
CDR3 protein: CASSQDQSSGRPSEYF

J gene: TRBJ2-3
V gene: TRBV4-3
CDR3 protein: CASSQDRLIDTQYF

J gene: TRBJ2-3
V gene: TRBV7-9
CDR3 protein: CASKQTGASTDTQYF

J gene: TRBJ1-2
V gene: TRBV2
CDR3 protein: CASSEDPGQGPYTF

J gene: TRBJ2-1
V gene: TRBV7-8
CDR3 protein: CASSSTGALGRRYLQFF

J gene: TRBJ1-4
V gene: TRBV20-1
CDR3 protein: CSAPVTGTAEKLFF

J gene: TRBJ2-3
V gene: TRBV5-1
CDR3 protein: CASSLDSAVQGTDTQYF

J gene: TRBJ2-3
V gene: TRBV12-3/TRBV12-4
CDR3 protein: CASSSTGLTDTQYF

J gene: TRBJ1-5
V gene: TRBV20-1
CDR3 protein: CSAREQGNNQPQHF

J gene: TRBJ2-3
V gene: TRBV7-2
CDR3 protein: CASSTQGLAGIVTDTQYF

J gene: TRBJ2-7
V gene: TRBV20-1
CDR3 protein: CSASPAAGGYEQYF

J gene: TRBJ1-5
V gene: TRBV20-1
CDR3 protein: CSAREGSGGQPQHF

J gene: TRBJ2-7
V gene: TRBV28
CDR3 protein: CASSPTGLKHYEQYF

J gene: TRBJ2-3
V gene: TRBV6-6
CDR3 protein: CASRVQVGDSTETQYF

J gene: TRBJ2-3
V gene: TRBV4-2
CDR3 protein: CASSQEGSLGQYF

J gene: TRBJ1-6
V gene: TRBV7-9
CDR3 protein: CASSLGAPGLNSPLHF